One sample yielded the 28 T cell receptor beta chains listed below, sequenced in a study of T cell clonality in common variable immunodeficiency. Assay used: immunoSEQ multiplex PCR; TCRdb lists only in-frame clones, some missing. Recorded here are 50,000 or so clones, none singletons. Sample: peripheral blood mononuclear cells. These TCRs come from a person between 18 and 75 years old in good health.

Concerning this clone: Read coverage stops 3 residues before the CDR3 terminus; the germline J gene supplies the remainder. The chain is built from TRBV30 and TRBJ1-2; 8 bases agree with TRBD1. V lost 3 bases to trimming and J lost 7 bases; unmatched junction nucleotides: 10. CDR3 length equals 14 residues. In germline, CDR1 is GTSNPN, CDR2 SVGIG (reference sequence). The sequenced part of the CDR3 DNA is TGTGCCTGGAGCGCAGGGGGCCCTCCGAGTGGC. Encoded protein: CAWSAGGPPSG. The whole CDR3 sequence is CAWSAGGPPSGYTF. The entire variable domain, with the rest obtained from reference TRBV30 and TRBJ1-2, is as follows: SQTIHQWPATLVQPVGSPLSLECTVEGTSNPNLYWYRQAAGRGLQLLFYSVGIGQISSEVPQNLSASRPQDRQFILSSKKLLLSDSGFYLCAWSAGGPPSGYTFGSGTRLTVV.

About this clone: The observed sequence ends 3 residues before the CDR3 terminus, with the missing tail filled in from the germline J gene. The chain has TRBV5-5 and TRBJ1-5; possible D gene TRBD1, 6 bases. Deletions cut 4 bases from V and 5 bases from J, with 10 bases between. CDR3 length: 13 amino acids. CDR1 SGHKS and CDR2 YYEKEE come from the germline V gene (reference sequence). The CDR3 sequence is CASSRGFDQPQHF. The CDR3 DNA, read in part, is TGTGCCAGCAGCAGGGGGTTCGATCAGCCC. Using reference TRBV5-5 and TRBJ1-5 for the parts outside the CDR3, the full variable domain is DAGVTQSPTHLIKTRGQQVTLRCSPISGHKSVSWYQQVLGQGPQFIFQYYEKEERGRGNFPDRFSARQFPNYSSELNVNALLLGDSALYLCASSRGFDQPQHFGDGTRLSIL.

This clone was counted ten times or more. The read falls 3 residues short of the CDR3 end, and the missing part is taken from the germline J gene. This rearrangement joins TRBV5-1 to TRBJ1-1, with D unresolved. The CDR3 is 14 residues long. The V end lost 3 bases, the J end lost 7 bases, and 16 bases lay between the germline ends. The V gene's germline CDR1 is SGHRS and CDR2 YFSETQ. CDR3 bases read: TGCGCCAGCAGCTCAAACGCCTTACACAGTGAA. Protein: CASSSNALHSE. The whole CDR3 protein reads CASSSNALHSEAFF.

This clone was seen many times. Sequencing ends 3 residues short of the CDR3 end; the germline J gene provides the rest. J is TRBJ1-1 and V is TRBV29-1; TRBD1 is a possible D gene (6 bases). Trimming shortened V by 2 bases and J by 6 bases, and 10 bases separated the two germline ends. This CDR3 has 12 amino acids. Germline CDR1 reads SQVTM; CDR2 reads ANQGSEA. CDR3 bases read: TGCAGCGTTGAACATCAGGGGTCTGAA. It yields the protein CSVEHQGSE. The CDR3 as a whole reads CSVEHQGSEAFF.

This clone was observed at least ten times. The read ends 3 residues before the CDR3 terminus; that terminus is restored from the germline J gene. The chain links TRBV6-2 or TRBV6-3 to TRBJ2-5; 11 bases line up with TRBD2. The V segment lost 4 bases and the J segment 0 bases; nucleotides outside the gene matches: 1. The CDR3 loop spans 15 amino acids. Per germline, CDR1 MNHEY and CDR2 SVGEGT. This CDR3 reads CASSLTSGDQETQYF. The CDR3 bases that were read are TGTGCCAGCAGTTTGACTAGCGGGGACCAAGAGACC.

Many counts were recorded for this clone. The read is 3 residues too short to cover the CDR3 end, so that end is filled in from the germline J gene. The V and J genes are TRBV5-1 and TRBJ1-1; D possibly corresponds to TRBD1 (5 bases). Germline CDR1 is SGHRS and CDR2 is YFSETQ. This CDR3 contains 14 residues. The sequenced part of the CDR3 DNA is TGCGCCAGCAGCTTGGCCGGGGGGGGAGGGGAA. Protein: CASSLAGGGGE. The entire CDR3 protein is CASSLAGGGGEAFF. Full variable domain (outside the CDR3, taken from reference TRBV5-1 and TRBJ1-1): KAGVTQTPRYLIKTRGQQVTLSCSPISGHRSVSWYQQTPGQGLQFLFEYFSETQRNKGNFPGRFSGRQFSNSRSEMNVSTLELGDSALYLCASSLAGGGGEAFFGQGTRLTVV.

In its sample, this clone was seen a few times. Read coverage stops 3 residues before the CDR3 terminus; the germline J gene supplies the remainder. The chain has TRBV13 and TRBJ2-1, with 11 bases matching TRBD2. The length of the CDR3 is 17 residues. The V gene end was trimmed by 3 bases and the J gene end by 1 base; junction bases not matched to a gene: 5. Germline assignment: CDR1 PRHDT and CDR2 FYEKMQ (reference sequence). The sequenced CDR3 bases are TGTGCCAGCAGCTTTGGGACTAGCGGCGGGTCCTACAATGAG. It codes for CASSFGTSGGSYNE. The CDR3 in full is CASSFGTSGGSYNEQFF. The whole variable domain, remainder taken from reference TRBV13 and TRBJ2-1, is AAGVIQSPRHLIKEKRETATLKCYPIPRHDTVYWYQQGPGQDPQFLISFYEKMQSDKGSIPDRFSAQQFSDYHSELNMSSLELGDSALYFCASSFGTSGGSYNEQFFGPGTRLTVL.

This clone was counted ten times or more. The chain's CDR3 is CSASRGFPYGYTF. Partial CDR3 DNA: TGCAGTGCTAGCCGGGGGTTTCCCTATGGC. The chain is built from TRBV20-1 and TRBJ1-2, with a tentative D call TRBD1 (5 bases). Read sequence stops 3 residues before the CDR3 end, and the germline J gene provides the missing end. Germline CDR1 reads DFQATT; CDR2 reads SNEGSKA (reference sequence). Deletions cut 3 bases from V and 4 bases from J, with 12 bases between. This CDR3 region has 13 residues.

This clone showed up many times. Sequencing ends 3 residues short of the CDR3 end; the germline J gene provides the rest. The chain recombines TRBV7-9 with TRBJ2-1; TRBD2 aligns across 10 bases. The CDR3 extends over 15 amino acids. V lost 5 bases, J lost 4 bases, and 5 bases stayed unmatched. Germline loops: CDR1 SEHNR, CDR2 FQNEAQ (reference sequence). CDR3 loop: CASSGSSGSYNEQFF. Incomplete CDR3 DNA: TGTGCCAGCAGCGGGTCTAGCGGGAGTTACAATGAG.

This clone was picked up many times. The CDR3 is cut off 3 residues early in the read; its end comes from the germline J gene. V gene TRBV10-3 combines with J gene TRBJ2-3; 9 bases map to TRBD1. The CDR3 runs to 14 residues. CDR1 ENHRY and CDR2 SYGVKD come from the germline V gene. Partial CDR3 DNA: TGTGCCACAGACAGGGGGGGACCTGGAGAGACG. Amino acid sequence: CATDRGGPGET. The CDR3 in its entirety is CATDRGGPGETQYF.

This clone was counted at least ten times. The read comes to an end 3 residues before the CDR3 does, leaving the germline J gene to fill in the end. The chain combines TRBV20-1 with TRBJ2-1, with 9 bases fitting TRBD2. The CDR3 has 14 amino acids. The germline CDR1 and CDR2 sequences are DFQATT and SNEGSKA (reference sequence). V lost 6 bases, J lost 4 bases, and 7 bases stayed unmatched. The CDR3: CSARSGRGYNEQFF. CDR3 bases read: TGCAGTGCCCGTAGCGGGAGAGGTTACAATGAG.

This clone was seen at least ten times. The CDR3 goes on 3 residues after the read ends, and that part is filled in from the germline J gene. The chain carries TRBV4-1 and TRBJ2-5; D might be TRBD2 (5 bases). Germline V gene data show CDR1 as MGHRA and CDR2 as YSYEKL. CDR3 length: 11 amino acids. CDR3 DNA (partial): TGCGCCACCACCACCGGGGATACC. Protein product: CATTTGDT. The CDR3 reads in full as CATTTGDTQYF.

This clone was seen repeatedly, ten times or more. The read stops 3 residues short of the end of the CDR3; the missing end is completed from the germline J gene. The chain combines TRBV4-2 with TRBJ2-1; 9 nucleotides match TRBD2. This CDR3 spans 16 amino acids. Germline-derived CDR1 and CDR2 are LGHNA and YNFKEQ. With V trimmed by 2 bases and J by 6 bases, 8 bases remained unmatched. The CDR3 DNA, read in part, is TGTGCCAGCAGCCAACCCTCTAGCGGGGCCTCCAATGAG. It encodes CASSQPSSGASNE. The whole CDR3 is CASSQPSSGASNEQFF.

This clone was seen at least ten times. The read finishes 3 residues shy of the CDR3 end, and the germline J gene is used to complete it. The rearrangement joins TRBV29-1 to TRBJ2-7; possible D gene TRBD2, 6 bases. The CDR3 sequence is 13 residues long. CDR1 and CDR2 from the germline V gene are SQVTM and ANQGSEA. V gave up 6 bases and J gave up 4 bases, with 16 bases separating them. The part of the CDR3 DNA that was read is TGCAGCGTGGGTGGGACTTTCCTATACGAG. Encoded protein: CSVGGTFLYE. The entire CDR3 reads CSVGGTFLYEQYF.

This clone was observed at least ten times. The read falls 3 residues short of the CDR3 end, and the missing part is taken from the germline J gene. The chain links TRBV30 to TRBJ2-7, with 10 bases matching TRBD2. The germline gives CDR1 GTSNPN, CDR2 SVGIG (reference sequence). J lost 4 bases, V lost 4 bases, and 10 bases had no gene match. The CDR3 is 15 amino acids. CDR3: CAWNPPLAGAYEQYF. The covered CDR3 bases are TGTGCCTGGAACCCACCGCTAGCGGGAGCGTACGAG.

This clone was observed a handful of times. The read falls 3 residues short of the CDR3 end, and the missing part is taken from the germline J gene. The chain joins TRBV19 to TRBJ2-7; no firm D call. Between the trimmed V and J ends, which lost 4 bases and 0 bases, there was a span of 10 bases. The CDR3 loop spans 14 amino acids. CDR1 and CDR2 from the germline V gene are LNHDA and SQIVND (reference sequence). CDR3 DNA, as far as it was read: TGTGCCAGTAGTAGACAAGTTAGCTCCTACGAG. The encoded protein is CASSRQVSSYE. The complete CDR3 protein is CASSRQVSSYEQYF.

This clone came up many times. Coverage ceases 3 residues before the CDR3 finishes, and the germline J gene fills in the end. The chain joins TRBV5-4 to TRBJ2-5, with TRBD2 matching over 7 bases. Germline CDR1 SGHNT, CDR2 YYREEE (reference sequence). The CDR3 consists of 14 residues. Germline trimming cut 3 bases from V and 3 bases from J; bases unmatched to any gene: 5. The sequenced part of the CDR3 DNA is TGTGCCAGCAGCTGGGACTACACCAAAGAGACC. This codes for CASSWDYTKET. The whole CDR3 region reads CASSWDYTKETQYF.

This clone was observed a few times. The CDR3 bases that were read are TGTGCCAGTAGTAGGGACACCAACTCCTACAATGAG. Residues: CASSRDTNSYNE. The entire CDR3 protein is CASSRDTNSYNEQFF. The V and J genes are TRBV19 and TRBJ2-1; tentative D call: TRBD1 (6 bases). The CDR3 extends 3 residues past the end of the read, so its final part is completed from the germline J gene. The V end was cut by 4 bases, the J end by 0 bases, with 10 bases between. This CDR3 has 15 residues. Germline lookup yields CDR1 LNHDA and CDR2 SQIVND (reference sequence).

In its sample, this clone was seen a few times. The observed sequence ends 3 residues before the CDR3 terminus, with the missing tail filled in from the germline J gene. The V gene is TRBV5-1, the J gene TRBJ1-2, with D tentatively TRBD1 (5 bases). The CDR3 length is 14 residues. The V gene's germline CDR1 is SGHRS and CDR2 YFSETQ. V was clipped by 1 base and J by 0 bases, with 7 bases between them. CDR3 protein: CASSLTDTNYGYTF. The CDR3 DNA, read in part, is TGCGCCAGCAGCTTGACGGACACTAACTATGGC.

In the case of this clone: Coverage ceases 3 residues before the CDR3 finishes, and the germline J gene fills in the end. V usage is TRBV19 and J usage is TRBJ2-5; TRBD1 might be the D (6 bases). With 7 bases removed from V and 3 bases from J, the gap between germline ends came to 12 bases. This CDR3 comprises 13 residues. CDR1 is LNHDA and CDR2 is SQIVND in the germline V gene (reference sequence). CDR3 bases read: TGTGCCAGTAAGGATCAGGGGAAAGAGACC. This encodes CASKDQGKET. In full, the CDR3 reads CASKDQGKETQYF. Variable domain in full (rest from reference TRBV19 and TRBJ2-5): DGGITQSPKYLFRKEGQNVTLSCEQNLNHDAMYWYRQDPGQGLRLIYYSQIVNDFQKGDIAEGYSVSREKKESFPLTVTSAQKNPTAFYLCASKDQGKETQYFGPGTRLLVL.

Notes on this clone: The read ends 3 residues early relative to the CDR3; the germline J gene fills the gap. This sequence joins TRBV7-3 and TRBJ2-1; TRBD2 agrees at 13 bases. Germline V lookup: CDR1 SGHTA, CDR2 FQGTGA. This CDR3 spans 17 amino acids. The V and J ends lost 2 bases and 1 base, in that order; junction bases with no gene match: 2. The CDR3 DNA, read in part, is TGTGCCAGCAGCTTAGCGGGACTAGCGGGGTCCTACAATGAG. This codes for CASSLAGLAGSYNE. The whole CDR3 protein is CASSLAGLAGSYNEQFF.

This clone was counted at least ten times. The CDR3 extends 3 residues past the end of the read, so its final part is completed from the germline J gene. V usage is TRBV13 and J usage is TRBJ2-7; TRBD2 matches 9 bases. V shed 3 bases and J 5 bases; nucleotides not matched to a gene: 8. There are 15 residues in the CDR3. Germline V gene data show CDR1 as PRHDT and CDR2 as FYEKMQ (reference sequence). Here the CDR3 reads CASSLAGTSFHEQYF. CDR3 DNA (partial): TGTGCCAGCAGCTTGGCCGGGACTAGCTTCCACGAG.

At least ten counts were recorded for this clone. The observed sequence ends 3 residues before the CDR3 terminus, with the missing tail filled in from the germline J gene. The chain has TRBV30 and TRBJ2-3; D not resolved. This CDR3 region has 13 residues. CDR1 and CDR2 from the germline V gene are GTSNPN and SVGIG (reference sequence). Deletions cut 2 bases from V and 0 bases from J, with 6 bases between. CDR3 DNA, as far as it was read: TGTGCCTGGAGTCTCGGTAGCACAGATACG. Encoded protein: CAWSLGSTDT. The CDR3 as a whole reads CAWSLGSTDTQYF.

This clone came up many times. The read is 3 residues too short to cover the CDR3 end, so that end is filled in from the germline J gene. The chain joins TRBV7-3 to TRBJ1-6; the D gene is possibly TRBD1 (6 bases). The CDR3 runs 13 residues. Germline loops: CDR1 SGHTA, CDR2 FQGTGA. CDR3 sequence: CASSSTQQGSLHF. Incomplete CDR3 DNA: TGTGCCAGCAGCTCCACCCAACAGGGCTCC.

This clone was seen repeatedly, ten times or more. Partial CDR3 DNA: TGCAGTGCTAGATCGACCGGGACAGGGCAATACGAG. This sequence encodes CSARSTGTGQYE. The complete CDR3 protein is CSARSTGTGQYEQYF. The genes are TRBV20-1 and TRBJ2-7; the match to TRBD1 covers 9 bases. The sequence runs out 3 residues before the end of the CDR3; the remainder is reconstructed from the germline J gene. CDR1 is DFQATT, CDR2 SNEGSKA, per germline (reference sequence). V was pared by 2 bases and J by 4 bases, with 9 bases of the junction left unmatched. The CDR3 has 15 amino acids.

This clone was seen many times. The CDR3 end is not reached by the read, which stops 3 residues before it; the germline J gene fills it in. The chain combines TRBV20-1 with TRBJ2-1; 9 bases are shared with TRBD2. The CDR3 consists of 14 residues. Germline values: CDR1 DFQATT, CDR2 SNEGSKA (reference sequence). V was pared by 2 bases and J by 7 bases, with 6 bases of the junction left unmatched. CDR3 amino acids: CSARSREGLNEQFF. The covered CDR3 bases are TGCAGTGCTAGATCGCGGGAGGGCCTAAATGAG.

In its sample, this clone was seen a few times. CDR3 DNA (partial): TGTGCCAGTAGTGTCGACCCTCGCGGGAATCAGCCC. Residues: CASSVDPRGNQP. The CDR3 in its entirety is CASSVDPRGNQPQHF. V usage is TRBV19 and J usage is TRBJ1-5; D gene uncertain. Coverage ceases 3 residues before the CDR3 finishes, and the germline J gene fills in the end. The CDR3 sequence is 15 residues long. With 5 bases removed from V and 4 bases from J, the gap between germline ends came to 15 bases. Germline CDR1 reads LNHDA; CDR2 reads SQIVND (reference sequence).

The table lists this clone with many counts. The read stops 3 residues short of the end of the CDR3; the missing end is completed from the germline J gene. This sequence joins TRBV23-1 and TRBJ2-6, with 7 bases that match TRBD1. TRBV23-1 is designated an ORF whose function remains uncertain. The CDR3 is made up of 18 amino acids. V was pared by 8 bases and J by 0 bases, with 13 bases of the junction left unmatched. The CDR3 DNA, read in part, is TGCGCCAGCTTTCCGGGACAGACAATACTCTCTGGGGCCAACGTC. Its translation is CASFPGQTILSGANV. In full, the CDR3 reads CASFPGQTILSGANVLTF.